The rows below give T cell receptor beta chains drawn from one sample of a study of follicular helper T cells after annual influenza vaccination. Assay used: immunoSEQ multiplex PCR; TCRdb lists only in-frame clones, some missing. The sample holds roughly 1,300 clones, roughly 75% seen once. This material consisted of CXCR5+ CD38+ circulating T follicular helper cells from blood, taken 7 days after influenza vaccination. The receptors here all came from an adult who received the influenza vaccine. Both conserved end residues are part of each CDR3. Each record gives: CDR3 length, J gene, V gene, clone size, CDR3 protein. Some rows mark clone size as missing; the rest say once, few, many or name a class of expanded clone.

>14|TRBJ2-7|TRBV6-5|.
CASSWRGGPYEQYF
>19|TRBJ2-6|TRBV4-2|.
CASSQVGGTERSGANVLTF
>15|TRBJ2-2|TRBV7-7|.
CASSPNNVGTGELFF
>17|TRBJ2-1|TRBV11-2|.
CASSRGLAGGRGNEQFF
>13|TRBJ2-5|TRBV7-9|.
CASSGPGQETQYF
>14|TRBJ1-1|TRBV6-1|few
CASSVTGIRTEAFF
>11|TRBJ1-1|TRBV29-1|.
CSASGGTEAFF
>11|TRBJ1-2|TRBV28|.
CAGGQNYGYTF
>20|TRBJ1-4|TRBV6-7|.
CASSYKHRDRRSFTNEKLFF
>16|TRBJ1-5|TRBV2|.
CASSVLTGGQDQPQHF
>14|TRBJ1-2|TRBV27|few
CASSPSWGNYGYTF
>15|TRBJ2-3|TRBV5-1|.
CASSLLARGTDTQYF
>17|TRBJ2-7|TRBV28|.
CASRGTGVLRFGAEQYF
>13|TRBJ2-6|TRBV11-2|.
CASSFTGANVLTF
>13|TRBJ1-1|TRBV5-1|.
CASSFGGGQEAFF
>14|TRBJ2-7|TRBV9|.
CASSSGGQGYEQYF
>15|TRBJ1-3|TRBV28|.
CASSSPDRSGNTIYF
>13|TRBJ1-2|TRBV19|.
CASTDRENYGYTF
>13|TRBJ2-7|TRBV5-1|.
CASSFQPSYEQYF
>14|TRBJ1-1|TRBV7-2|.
CASSRGRENTEAFF
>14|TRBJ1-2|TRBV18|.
CASSPSKGNYGYTF
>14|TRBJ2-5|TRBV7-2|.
CASSSNRGMETQYF
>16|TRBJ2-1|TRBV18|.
CASSPLIAGGHNEQFF
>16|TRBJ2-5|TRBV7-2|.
CASSSPRGGGQETQYF
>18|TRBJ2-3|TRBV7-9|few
CASSSVTSGAYKADTQYF
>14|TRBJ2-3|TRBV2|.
CASSVQTQGDTQYF
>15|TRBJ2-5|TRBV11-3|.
CASSFRAGGRETQYF
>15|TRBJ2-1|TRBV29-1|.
CSTLFGLAGGNEQFF
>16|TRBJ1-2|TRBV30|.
CAWLRTSYRKTYGYTF
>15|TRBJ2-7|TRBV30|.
CASQGQGALSYEQYF
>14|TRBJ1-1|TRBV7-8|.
CASSLGQANTEAFF
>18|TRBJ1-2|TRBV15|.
CATSRDIVTGPLDYGYTF
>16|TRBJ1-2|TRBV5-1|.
CASSSTGTGGRLGYTF
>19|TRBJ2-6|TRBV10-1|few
CASSDVGRSHKSRANVLTF
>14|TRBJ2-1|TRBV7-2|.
CASSLQGPYNEQFF
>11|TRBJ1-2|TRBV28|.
CASTSDYGYTF
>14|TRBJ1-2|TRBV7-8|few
CASSRGGGVYGYTF
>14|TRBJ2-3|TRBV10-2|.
CASRGLDTTDTQYF
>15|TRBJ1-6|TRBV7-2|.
CASSVTGRVGSPLHF
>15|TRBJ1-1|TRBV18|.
CASSPPGVGNTEAFF
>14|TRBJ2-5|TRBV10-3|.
CAISELQVGETQYF
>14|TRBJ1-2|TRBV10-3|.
CAISEGQGARGYTF
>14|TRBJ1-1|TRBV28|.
CASIPSTGVPEAFF
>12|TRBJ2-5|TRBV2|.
CASKGGRETQYF
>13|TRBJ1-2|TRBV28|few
CASSLIGGAGYTF
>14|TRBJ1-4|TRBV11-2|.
CASSIQGGGEKLFF
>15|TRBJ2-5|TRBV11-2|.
CASSYGAGSGETQYF
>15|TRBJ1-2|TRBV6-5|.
CASSYSRQLNYGYTF